This record concerns one TCR beta chain sequence. The antigen remains undetermined. Time point specified: week 35, safety follow-up. Mutant IDH1 20-mer peptide, at 300 ug, made up each vaccine dose, with topical imiquimod. Repertoires were generated with immunoSEQ multiplex PCR, while TCRdb's copy carries only in-frame clones and drops some. The sample has about 50,000 clones, approximately 92% seen once. Trimming cost V 3 bases and J 5 bases; bases outside gene matches: 2. The CDR3 is made up of 12 amino acids. CDR1 SGDLS and CDR2 YYNGEE come from the germline V gene. This sample was included in a study of a mutant IDH1 vaccine in newly diagnosed glioma. Study-level information: The first vaccination came 4-6 weeks after radiotherapy alone, or with temozolomide cycles. The study held visit V12 at week 35 and visit V13 at week 47.

This chain joins TRBV9 and TRBJ2-7, with TRBD1 identical over 7 bases. The source of this sequence is a man aged 50 to 60 with glioma. The sample was PBMCs, taken from a glioma patient whose treatment included an IDH1 peptide vaccine. The CDR3 coding sequence is TGTGCCAGCAGCGGAGGGGGCCACGAGCAGTACTTC. Amino acids: CASSGGGHEQYF.